These 31 T cell receptor beta chains were all obtained from the same sample, sequenced in a study of human T cells and chemical hapten exposure. Described time point: healthy volunteer bleed at 2 weeks. RNA extraction used unfractionated whole blood as the source of total RNA. One entry per CDR3 protein, called by TCRdb with MiXCR from the RACE reads. The data contain roughly 100,000 distinct CDR3 sequences, 8.5% to 9% of them singletons. What was sequenced was whole blood. The receptor set was obtained from a female donor in good health. Some clones in this sample may be carry-over from other donors' samples.

This clonotype came up many times. The chain combines TRBV12-3 or TRBV12-4 with TRBJ2-5, with D perhaps matching TRBD2 (6 bases). V shed 5 bases and J shed 4 bases, with 11 bases lying between them. The CDR3 extends over 13 amino acids. CDR3 DNA sequence: TGTGCCAGCAGTCGGGGGAGGAGAGAGACCCAGTACTTC. Translating gives CASSRGRRETQYF.

The CDR3 here is CAWILSKYSNQPQHF. CDR3 nucleotide sequence: TGTGCCTGGATTTTATCAAAATATAGCAATCAGCCCCAGCATTTT. The chain employs TRBV30 and TRBJ1-5; the D is unclear. V was pared by 4 bases and J by 0 bases, with 13 bases between. The CDR3 length is 15 residues. Germline loops: CDR1 GTSNPN, CDR2 SVGIG (reference sequence). Full variable domain (missing parts from reference TRBV30 and TRBJ1-5): SQTIHQWPATLVQPVGSPLSLECTVEGTSNPNLYWYRQAAGRGLQLLFYSVGIGQISSEVPQNLSASRPQDRQFILSSKKLLLSDSGFYLCAWILSKYSNQPQHFGDGTRLSIL.

This clonotype has at least ten counts. The chain couples TRBV7-2 to TRBJ2-5, with D unresolved. Trimming cost V 3 bases and J 4 bases, with 9 bases left between them. The CDR3 is made up of 13 amino acids. Germline CDR1 SGHTA, CDR2 FQGNSA. The CDR3 here is CASSLLLSETQYF. The DNA for the CDR3 is TGTGCCAGCAGCTTGCTGCTTTCAGAGACCCAGTACTTC.

The table lists this clonotype with many counts. The chain carries TRBV18 and TRBJ1-1; 10 nucleotides align to TRBD1. Germline trimming cut 4 bases from V and 5 bases from J; bases unmatched to any gene: 4. CDR3 length: 14 residues. The germline CDR1 and CDR2 sequences are KGHSH and LQKENI. CDR3 residues: CASSLDRGETEAFF. The CDR3 DNA is TGTGCCAGCTCACTGGACAGGGGGGAGACTGAAGCTTTCTTT.

This clonotype has a count of ten or more. The V and J genes are TRBV6-1 and TRBJ1-1, with D possibly being TRBD1 (5 bases). CDR3 size: 12 residues. From germline, CDR1 is MNHNS and CDR2 SASEGT. The V gene lost 7 bases and the J gene lost 3 bases, with 9 bases spanning the gap. This CDR3 is CASNGRDTEAFF. The CDR3, as DNA: TGTGCCAGCAATGGCAGGGACACTGAAGCTTTCTTT.

This chain joins TRBV12-3 or TRBV12-4 and TRBJ1-5, with a possible D match to TRBD1 (5 bases). CDR3 length equals 14 residues. The ends were cut back, 6 bases at V and 4 bases at J, with 13 bases in the middle. The CDR3 bases are TGTGCCAGCAGGTACGGGGGACGAAATCAGCCCCAGCATTTT. The encoded protein is CASRYGGRNQPQHF.

The chain combines TRBV20-1 with TRBJ2-7; TRBD1 aligns across 10 bases. The V segment lost 3 bases and the J segment 0 bases; nucleotides outside the gene matches: 5. The CDR3 runs to 15 residues. Germline assignment: CDR1 DFQATT and CDR2 SNEGSKA (reference sequence). In DNA form, the CDR3 reads TGCAGTGCTAGCCCCCGGACAGGGGGCTCCTACGAGCAGTACTTC. As protein: CSASPRTGGSYEQYF.

In its sample, this clonotype was seen a few times. The rearrangement links TRBV6-4 to TRBJ1-1, with no clear D. V dropped 3 bases and J dropped 2 bases, with 10 bases sitting between them. This CDR3 is 14 amino acids long. Germline V gives CDR1 MRHNA, CDR2 SNTAGT. The CDR3 DNA follows: TGTGCCAGCAGTGAGGAGGGCGGAAACACTGAAGCTTTCTTT. It encodes CASSEEGGNTEAFF.

The chain uses TRBV28 and TRBJ1-6; 7 nucleotides match TRBD1. V lost 3 bases, J lost 4 bases, and 3 bases stayed unmatched. The CDR3 sequence is 15 residues long. Germline CDR1 and CDR2: MDHEN and SYDVKM. This chain's CDR3 is CASSLQGQYNSPLHF. The CDR3 bases are TGTGCCAGCAGTTTGCAGGGACAGTATAATTCACCCCTCCACTTT.

This rearrangement joins TRBV5-1 to TRBJ2-7; 7 positions match TRBD1. Trimming at V came to 3 bases and at J to 5 bases, leaving 11 bases not matched to a gene. The CDR3 consists of 15 residues. Germline CDR1 is SGHRS and CDR2 is YFSETQ. The CDR3 DNA is TGCGCCAGCAGCTCCCACGGGACAGCCACCGACGAGCAGTACTTC. Encoded protein: CASSSHGTATDEQYF.

The chain employs TRBV7-2 and TRBJ2-2; the D gene is possibly TRBD2 (5 bases). V gave up 7 bases and J gave up 6 bases, with 12 bases separating them. The CDR3 totals 13 residues. CDR1 is SGHTA and CDR2 is FQGNSA in the germline V gene. The CDR3 sequence: CASNLLGAGELFF. CDR3 in DNA: TGTGCCAGCAATTTACTCGGGGCCGGGGAGCTGTTTTTT.

J is TRBJ2-1 and V is TRBV12-3 or TRBV12-4; D assignment may be TRBD1 or TRBD2 (5 bases each). V gave up 4 bases and J gave up 4 bases, with 20 bases separating them. This CDR3 comprises 17 residues. The CDR3 loop is CASSSTLQGTHYNEQFF. The CDR3 nucleotides are TGTGCCAGCAGTTCCACCCTACAAGGGACCCATTACAATGAGCAGTTCTTC.

The CDR3 loop reads CASSFNSAQPQHF. The CDR3 region has the DNA TGTGCCAGCAGTTTCAATTCAGCTCAGCCCCAGCATTTT. The chain combines TRBV27 with TRBJ1-5, with D unresolved. V was cut by 3 bases and J by 6 bases, with 9 bases left in between. This CDR3 region has 13 residues. Germline assignment: CDR1 MNHEY and CDR2 SMNVEV (reference sequence).

There are a few counts of this clonotype. The chain has TRBV15 and TRBJ2-5; perhaps TRBD2 as D (5 bases). The CDR3 contains 12 residues. In germline, CDR1 is LNHNV, CDR2 YYDKDF (reference sequence). V was trimmed by 5 bases and J by 3 bases, leaving 7 bases between them. This CDR3 is CATSAGEETQYF. The CDR3 coding sequence is TGTGCCACCAGCGCCGGGGAAGAGACCCAGTACTTC.

A remark on this clonotype: It may be a read error: a sequence one base away is much more abundant. The chain recombines TRBV20-1 with TRBJ1-1; possibly TRBD1 for D (6 bases). Germline CDR1 DFQATT, CDR2 SNEGSKA (reference sequence). This CDR3 contains 11 residues. CDR3 sequence reads: CGGQLNTVAFF. The CDR3 DNA follows: TGCGGCGGACAGCTGAACACTGTAGCTTTCTTT.

For this clonotype: A much larger clone lies a single base off, so this may be a read error. The gene calls are TRBV7-9 and TRBJ2-1, with a possible D match to TRBD2 (6 bases). CDR3 length: 14 residues. The V and J ends lost 9 bases and 9 bases respectively, with 21 bases between them. Germline V gene sequence: CDR1 SEHNR, CDR2 FQNEAQ (reference sequence). CDR3 region: CARSPGRRLGEQFF. The CDR3 region has the DNA TGTGCCAGGAGCCCAGGTAGACGACTAGGTGAGCAGTTCTTC.

To note about this clonotype: With a much larger clone just one base away, this may be a read error. The gene calls are TRBV27 and TRBJ2-1; possibly TRBD1 or TRBD2 for D (5 bases each). The germline V gene encodes CDR1 MNHEY and CDR2 SMNVEV (reference sequence). This CDR3 comprises 11 residues. The CDR3 region is CASSFGGEQLF. The CDR3 nucleotides read TGTGCCAGCAGTTTTGGGGGTGAGCAGCTCTTC.

This chain joins TRBV20-1 and TRBJ1-1; D remains ambiguous. The germline V gene encodes CDR1 DFQATT and CDR2 SNEGSKA (reference sequence). The CDR3 consists of 12 residues. The germline V and J ends were trimmed by 6 bases and 2 bases, with 10 bases remaining between them. The CDR3 is CSATLGNTEAFF. DNA for the CDR3: TGCAGTGCAACATTGGGTAACACTGAAGCTTTCTTT.

Here the CDR3 DNA reads TGTGCCAGCAGTTATCTCCCGACAGGGGGCTATGGCTACACCTTC. Amino acid sequence: CASSYLPTGGYGYTF. The chain carries TRBV6-6 and TRBJ1-2, with TRBD1 identical over 9 bases. V was pared by 3 bases and J by 4 bases, with 6 bases of the junction left unmatched. The CDR3 is made up of 15 amino acids. Germline V gene sequence: CDR1 MNHNY, CDR2 SVGAGI (reference sequence).

V is TRBV29-1 and J is TRBJ2-7; D is unresolved. The germline V gene encodes CDR1 SQVTM and CDR2 ANQGSEA. V lost 7 bases and J lost 6, with 13 bases in between. The CDR3 is made up of 11 amino acids. The CDR3, as DNA: TGCAGCGCCCGGAAGGGTTTCGAGCAGTACTTC. Translation gives CSARKGFEQYF.

There are a few counts of this clonotype. The chain links TRBV5-5 to TRBJ2-7; 8 bases fit TRBD2. This CDR3 region has 16 residues. Germline CDR1 SGHKS, CDR2 YYEKEE (reference sequence). The J segment lost 3 bases and the V segment lost 4 bases, leaving 12 bases of the junction unmatched. The CDR3 bases are TGTGCCAGCAGCCCCCCCGGAGCGGGAGAAATCTACGAGCAGTACTTC. This translates into CASSPPGAGEIYEQYF. Supplemented by reference TRBV5-5 and TRBJ2-7, the full variable domain reads DAGVTQSPTHLIKTRGQQVTLRCSPISGHKSVSWYQQVLGQGPQFIFQYYEKEERGRGNFPDRFSARQFPNYSSELNVNALLLGDSALYLCASSPPGAGEIYEQYFGPGTRLTVT.

This clonotype was detected a few times. The CDR3 here is CASSGGLKAFF. CDR3 bases: TGTGCCAGCAGTGGGGGCCTGAAAGCTTTCTTT. This chain links TRBV28 with TRBJ1-1; maybe TRBD1 (6 bases). The CDR3 sequence is 11 residues long. Germline V gene sequence: CDR1 MDHEN, CDR2 SYDVKM. Deletions cut 5 bases from V and 9 bases from J, with 10 bases between.

The chain carries TRBV11-2 and TRBJ2-1; 12 nucleotides match TRBD2. The germline V gene has CDR1 SGHAT and CDR2 FQNNGV. The junction had 7 bases not matched to a gene; V was cut back by 5 bases and J by 8 bases. The CDR3 consists of 15 residues. CDR3: CASSNGLAGIYEQFF. The CDR3 region has the DNA TGTGCCAGCAGCAACGGACTAGCGGGAATATATGAGCAGTTCTTC.

This clonotype appeared a few times. The chain joins TRBV13 to TRBJ1-4; 7 bases line up with TRBD1. CDR1 is PRHDT and CDR2 is FYEKMQ in the germline V gene (reference sequence). The CDR3 has 14 residues. The trim removed 5 bases at V and 3 bases at J, leaving 3 bases unmatched. The CDR3 reads CASSQTGSNEKLFF. The CDR3 coding sequence is TGTGCCAGCAGCCAGACAGGGTCTAATGAAAAACTGTTTTTT. Variable domain in full (rest from reference TRBV13 and TRBJ1-4): AAGVIQSPRHLIKEKRETATLKCYPIPRHDTVYWYQQGPGQDPQFLISFYEKMQSDKGSIPDRFSAQQFSDYHSELNMSSLELGDSALYFCASSQTGSNEKLFFGSGTQLSVL.

This clonotype was detected many times. This sequence joins TRBV28 and TRBJ1-1, with unresolved D. Germline V gene sequence: CDR1 MDHEN, CDR2 SYDVKM. V gave up 3 bases and J gave up 11 bases, with 16 bases separating them. The CDR3 consists of 13 residues. The CDR3 nucleotides read TGTGCCAGCAGTTTTAATTCTCGACCCTGGGCTTTCTTT. Translated: CASSFNSRPWAFF.

This clonotype showed up just a few times. V gene TRBV9 combines with J gene TRBJ1-3; D is perhaps TRBD1 (5 bases). The germline CDR1 and CDR2 sequences are SGDLS and YYNGEE. The CDR3 extends over 17 amino acids. The V end was cut by 3 bases, the J end by 0 bases, with 16 bases between. CDR3 nucleotide sequence: TGTGCCAGCAGCGAACACAGTGCGGGGGGCTCTGGAAACACCATATATTTT. Translated, it gives CASSEHSAGGSGNTIYF.

The chain recombines TRBV6-5 with TRBJ2-3; 8 nucleotides align to TRBD1. The CDR3 has 15 amino acids. Losses at the gene ends were 6 bases for V and 4 bases for J; bases not matched to a gene: 9. CDR1 is MNHEY and CDR2 is SVGAGI in the germline V gene. The CDR3 bases are TGTGCCAGCAGCCCGACAGGGGACGATGCAGATACGCAGTATTTT. Protein product: CASSPTGDDADTQYF.

This clonotype has ten or more counts. The rearrangement joins TRBV6-2 or TRBV6-3 to TRBJ2-2; D gene uncertain. The CDR3 loop spans 13 amino acids. V dropped 2 bases and J dropped 3 bases, with 4 bases sitting between them. Looked up from germline, CDR1 is MNHEY and CDR2 is SVGEGT. The CDR3 loop is CASSYRDTGELFF. The CDR3 nucleotides are TGTGCCAGCAGTTACAGGGACACCGGGGAGCTGTTTTTT.

The chain combines TRBV28 with TRBJ2-7; D is undetermined. CDR3 length: 13 amino acids. V was trimmed by 6 bases and J by 0 bases, leaving 9 bases between them. Germline CDR1 MDHEN, CDR2 SYDVKM. The CDR3 here is CASSPYVSYEQYF. The CDR3 DNA follows: TGTGCCAGCAGCCCGTACGTCTCCTACGAGCAGTACTTC.

This clonotype was recorded a few times. The chain couples TRBV6-6 to TRBJ1-1; D call uncertain. Germline-derived CDR1 and CDR2 are MNHNY and SVGAGI (reference sequence). The CDR3 spans 10 residues. Trimming cost V 10 bases and J 11 bases, with 14 bases left between them. The CDR3 nucleotides are TGTGCCACCGAAGACAACTCCGCTTTCTTT. This codes for CATEDNSAFF.

This clonotype was detected a few times. The rearrangement uses TRBV28 and TRBJ1-5; a weak D match, TRBD1 (6 bases). Trimming stripped 6 bases from V and 5 bases from J, with 23 bases between. The CDR3 spans 17 residues. CDR1 MDHEN and CDR2 SYDVKM come from the germline V gene. In DNA, the CDR3 is TGTGCCAGCAGAGGGTCAGGGGACGCGGGGAAGTATCAGCCCCAGCATTTT. Translating it yields CASRGSGDAGKYQPQHF.